The source of this T cell receptor beta chain is a study of chemoradiotherapy in HPV16-positive cancers. Germline CDR1 and CDR2: ENHRY and SYGVKD. The length of the CDR3 is 16 residues. J gave up 14 bases and V 4 bases, and 11 bases lay outside the gene matches. The table came from immunoSEQ multiplex PCR; TCRdb's copy has only in-frame clones and leaves some out. In the table there are 15,000 to 20,000 clones, roughly 86% of which are singletons. The V gene is TRBV10-3, the J gene TRBJ2-1; 16 nucleotides match TRBD2. The receptor comes from a human donor with HPV-associated anogenital cancer. This sample comprised blood, obtained from a patient who underwent chemoradiotherapy. CDR3 residues: CAISGPGLAGGMGKFF. The CDR3 DNA follows: TGTGCCATCAGTGGCCCGGGACTAGCGGGGGGGATGGGCAAGTTCTTC.